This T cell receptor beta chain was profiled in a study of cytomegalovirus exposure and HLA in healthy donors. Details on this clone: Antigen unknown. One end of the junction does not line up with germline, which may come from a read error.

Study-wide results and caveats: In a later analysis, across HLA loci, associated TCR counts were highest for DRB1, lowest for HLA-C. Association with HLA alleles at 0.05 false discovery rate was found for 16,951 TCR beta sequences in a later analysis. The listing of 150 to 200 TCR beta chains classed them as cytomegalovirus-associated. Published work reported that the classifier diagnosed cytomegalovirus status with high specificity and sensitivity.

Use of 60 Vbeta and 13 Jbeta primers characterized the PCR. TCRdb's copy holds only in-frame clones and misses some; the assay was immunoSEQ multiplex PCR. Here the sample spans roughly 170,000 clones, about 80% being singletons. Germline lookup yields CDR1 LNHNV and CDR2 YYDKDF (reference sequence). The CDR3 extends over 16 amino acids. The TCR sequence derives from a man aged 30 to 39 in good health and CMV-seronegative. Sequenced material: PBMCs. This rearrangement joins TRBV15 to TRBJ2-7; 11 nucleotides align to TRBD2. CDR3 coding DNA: TGTGCCACCAGCAGCCGACTAGCGGGAAACTCCAACGAGCAGTACTTC. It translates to CATSSRLAGNSNEQYF.